The next 27 T cell receptor beta chains were all read from a single sample in a study of shared clonotypes between healthy human individuals. TCRdb keeps only in-frame clones here, not all; method: immunoSEQ multiplex PCR. The repertoire holds over a million clones, about 75% seen once, with roughly 1.5% in the top ten. The sequenced sample was memory CD4+ T cells sorted from blood. Subset of the sample: CD45RA-negative fraction. Receptor source: a man younger than 30 in good health.

In this sample, this clone turned up a few times. This chain connects TRBV30 to TRBJ1-4, with D maybe TRBD1 (6 bases). This CDR3 contains 14 residues. V lost 5 bases and J 5 bases, leaving 15 bases between the germline ends. Germline values: CDR1 GTSNPN, CDR2 SVGIG (reference sequence). The CDR3 here is CAWDPGQDNEKLFF. In DNA, the CDR3 is TGTGCCTGGGACCCGGGACAAGACAATGAAAAACTGTTTTTT.

A note on this clone: This specimen includes other DNA sequences encoding the same CDR3. The chain is built from TRBV5-4 and TRBJ2-5, with 7 nucleotides matching TRBD1. The CDR3 consists of 13 residues. Trimming removed 4 bases from V and 1 base from J; junction bases left unmatched: 1. The germline gives CDR1 SGHNT, CDR2 YYREEE (reference sequence). The CDR3 loop is CASSRDSQETQYF. CDR3 coding DNA: TGTGCCAGCAGCCGGGACAGCCAAGAGACCCAGTACTTC.

The genes are TRBV15 and TRBJ1-2; 7 bases align to TRBD1. Trimming removed 5 bases from V and 5 bases from J; junction bases left unmatched: 8. Germline values: CDR1 LNHNV, CDR2 YYDKDF (reference sequence). This CDR3 is built from 14 residues. CDR3 sequence (DNA): TGTGCCACCAGCGCTAGACAGGGTTGGTATGGCTACACCTTC. As protein: CATSARQGWYGYTF.

The chain has TRBV28 and TRBJ1-1; 10 bases are a match to TRBD1. Unmatched junction bases numbered 15, after V lost 6 bases and J lost 11 bases. Germline loops: CDR1 MDHEN, CDR2 SYDVKM. This CDR3 region has 15 residues. CDR3 protein: CASSSSGTGVSRAFF. CDR3 in DNA: TGTGCCAGCAGCAGTTCCGGGACAGGGGTCTCAAGGGCTTTCTTT.

The rearrangement links TRBV7-9 to TRBJ1-3; no firm D call. Trimming took off 5 bases at V and 0 bases at J, with 14 bases between the two ends. The CDR3 is 16 residues long. Germline V gene lookup returns CDR1 SEHNR and CDR2 FQNEAQ (reference sequence). The CDR3 DNA follows: TGTGCCAGCAGCGTAGAGCCTCGATACTCTGGAAACACCATATATTTT. This encodes CASSVEPRYSGNTIYF.

The chain employs TRBV5-4 and TRBJ1-1, with TRBD1 matching over 10 bases. The germline CDR1 and CDR2 sequences are SGHNT and YYREEE (reference sequence). Germline trimming cut 3 bases from V and 5 bases from J; bases unmatched to any gene: 4. The CDR3 covers 14 residues. Here the CDR3 reads CASSWDRGGTEAFF. CDR3 nucleotide sequence: TGTGCCAGCAGCTGGGACAGGGGTGGGACTGAAGCTTTCTTT. Full variable domain (outside the CDR3, taken from reference TRBV5-4 and TRBJ1-1): ETGVTQSPTHLIKTRGQQVTLRCSSQSGHNTVSWYQQALGQGPQFIFQYYREEENGRGNFPPRFSGLQFPNYSSELNVNALELDDSALYLCASSWDRGGTEAFFGQGTRLTVV.

V is TRBV6-6 and J is TRBJ1-4; 7 bases match TRBD1. There are 14 residues in the CDR3. V trimming: 7 bases; J trimming: 0 bases; junction bases outside the gene matches: 2. Germline lookup yields CDR1 MNHNY and CDR2 SVGAGI (reference sequence). CDR3 DNA: TGTGCCAGCACCGGGACAGCAACTAATGAAAAACTGTTTTTT. Residues: CASTGTATNEKLFF.

This clone was seen once. The chain employs TRBV19 and TRBJ2-1, with 12 nucleotides matching TRBD2. V lost 9 bases and J lost 5; bases outside the gene matches: 5. The germline V gene has CDR1 LNHDA and CDR2 SQIVND (reference sequence). This CDR3 has 14 amino acids. CDR3 residues: CARRLAGVHNEQFF. Here the CDR3 DNA reads TGTGCCAGAAGACTAGCGGGGGTACACAATGAGCAGTTCTTC.

The chain joins TRBV19 to TRBJ1-1; D gene unclear. CDR3 size: 13 residues. CDR1 and CDR2 (germline): LNHDA, SQIVND (reference sequence). V dropped 7 bases and J dropped 4 bases, with 13 bases sitting between them. The CDR3 DNA follows: TGTGCCAGTAACCTACAGTTGGGCACTGAAGCTTTCTTT. Translating it yields CASNLQLGTEAFF.

The chain uses TRBV5-1 and TRBJ1-1; no clear D gene. Germline V gene sequence: CDR1 SGHRS, CDR2 YFSETQ. The CDR3 loop spans 15 amino acids. Trimming removed 0 bases at V and 1 base at J, with 10 bases between. CDR3 amino acids: CASSLGRISNTEAFF. As DNA, the CDR3 is TGCGCCAGCAGCTTGGGACGGATCTCGAACACTGAAGCTTTCTTT.

CDR3 bases: TGCGCCAGCAGCCCCGGCAGGGGAGGGGATGAGCAGTTCTTC. It is translated as CASSPGRGGDEQFF. The chain joins TRBV5-1 to TRBJ2-1, with D possibly matching TRBD2 (7 bases). This CDR3 region has 14 residues. V was clipped by 4 bases and J by 8 bases, with 16 bases between them. Germline V gene data show CDR1 as SGHRS and CDR2 as YFSETQ.

V is TRBV5-1 and J is TRBJ2-7; 7 bases match TRBD2. The junction had 11 bases not matched to a gene; V was cut back by 0 bases and J by 2 bases. CDR3 length: 17 residues. Germline loops: CDR1 SGHRS, CDR2 YFSETQ. The CDR3, as DNA: TGCGCCAGCAGCTTGGAGCCCCCGGGACTACTACCCTACGAGCAGTACTTC. This sequence encodes CASSLEPPGLLPYEQYF.

The chain is built from TRBV19 and TRBJ2-7; 11 nucleotides agree with TRBD2. Germline-derived CDR1 and CDR2 are LNHDA and SQIVND (reference sequence). The CDR3 has 14 amino acids. After removal of 6 bases from V and 3 bases from J, the junction contained 4 bases not matched to a gene. CDR3 residues: CASSLGTSGYEQYF. The CDR3 DNA reads TGTGCCAGTAGCCTGGGGACTAGCGGCTACGAGCAGTACTTC.

J is TRBJ1-5 and V is TRBV6-5; 8 nucleotides match TRBD1. This CDR3 has 14 residues. V lost 6 bases to trimming and J lost 1 base; unmatched junction nucleotides: 2. The germline gives CDR1 MNHEY, CDR2 SVGAGI. CDR3 region: CASRTGASNQPQHF. The DNA for the CDR3 is TGTGCCAGCAGGACAGGGGCGAGCAATCAGCCCCAGCATTTT.

A few counts support this clone. The CDR3 coding sequence is TGTGCCAGCAGCGAACCCACTGAAGCTTTCTTT. Amino acid sequence: CASSEPTEAFF. The chain carries TRBV11-2 and TRBJ1-1; no firm D call. V was shortened by 5 bases and J by 4 bases, with 5 bases between the two germline ends. Germline lookup yields CDR1 SGHAT and CDR2 FQNNGV. The CDR3 totals 11 residues.

V gene TRBV28 combines with J gene TRBJ1-2, with 10 positions matching TRBD1. This CDR3 contains 14 residues. Germline V CDR1 and CDR2: MDHEN, SYDVKM. With V trimmed by 5 bases and J by 8 bases, 8 bases remained unmatched. The CDR3 DNA reads TGTGCCAGCAGTGTAGGGGACAGGGGCTGGGGCTACACCTTC. Protein sequence: CASSVGDRGWGYTF.

This sequence joins TRBV2 and TRBJ2-5; TRBD1 or TRBD2 may be the D gene (6 bases each). CDR1 and CDR2 (germline): SNHLY, FYNNEI. The CDR3 sequence is 11 residues long. The V end was cut by 7 bases, the J end by 7 bases, with 10 bases between. In nucleotides, the CDR3 is TGTGCCAGCACCGAGGGGGGGACCCAGTACTTC. Its translation is CASTEGGTQYF.

V is TRBV18 and J is TRBJ1-5; D is unresolved. Germline CDR1 reads KGHSH; CDR2 reads LQKENI. The V gene lost 3 bases and the J gene lost 4 bases, with 10 bases spanning the gap. This CDR3 contains 14 residues. The CDR3 is CASSPEPYNQPQHF. In DNA, the CDR3 is TGTGCCAGCTCACCGGAGCCCTATAATCAGCCCCAGCATTTT.

This clone was found once. The chain uses TRBV6-5 and TRBJ2-5; TRBD2 matches 8 bases. The last part of the DNA fits TRBJ2-7 better; the J call may be wrong. Germline CDR1 reads MNHEY; CDR2 reads SVGAGI. The length of the CDR3 is 11 residues. The DNA of the CDR3 is TGTGCCAGCGGCGGGAGGAACGAGCAGTACTTC. This translates into CASGGRNEQYF.

This clone was detected only once. CDR3 bases: TGTGCCAGCAGCGTACAGGGTACGGGCAATCAGCCCCAGCATTTT. It translates to CASSVQGTGNQPQHF. The chain uses TRBV7-2 and TRBJ1-5; D perhaps matches TRBD1 (6 bases). This CDR3 has 15 amino acids. V was trimmed by 5 bases and J by 2 bases, leaving 13 bases between them. Germline values: CDR1 SGHTA, CDR2 FQGNSA.

This chain joins TRBV19 and TRBJ2-2, with 8 bases that match TRBD1. Trimming removed 3 bases from V and 4 bases from J; junction bases left unmatched: 25. The CDR3 consists of 22 residues. Germline loops: CDR1 LNHDA, CDR2 SQIVND (reference sequence). CDR3 in DNA: TGTGCCAGTAGTATTATAGGTGTGTCAGGGCAGGGGGCCTCTCGAGGCACCGGGGAGCTGTTTTTT. Translating it yields CASSIIGVSGQGASRGTGELFF.

V gene TRBV29-1 combines with J gene TRBJ1-2; D gene unclear. The ends were cut back, 2 bases at V and 4 bases at J, with 14 bases in the middle. Germline V lookup: CDR1 SQVTM, CDR2 ANQGSEA. The CDR3 has 14 amino acids. The CDR3 reads CSVEFQRAAYGYTF. The CDR3 DNA follows: TGCAGCGTTGAATTCCAAAGAGCGGCCTATGGCTACACCTTC.

This clone was seen a single time. The gene calls are TRBV5-1 and TRBJ2-2; D remains unclear. Trimming took 8 bases from V and 0 from J, leaving 8 bases between them. CDR1 is SGHRS, CDR2 YFSETQ, per germline. The CDR3 loop spans 13 amino acids. As DNA, the CDR3 is TGCGCCAGTCAAACTACGAACACCGGGGAGCTGTTTTTT. Protein sequence: CASQTTNTGELFF.

The genes are TRBV7-2 and TRBJ2-4; 13 nucleotides line up with TRBD2. After removal of 5 bases from V and 6 bases from J, the junction contained 10 bases not matched to a gene. This CDR3 is built from 17 residues. In germline, CDR1 is SGHTA, CDR2 FQGNSA. The CDR3 DNA sequence: TGTGCCAGCAGCATGGGACTAGCGGGATGGGGGCCAAACATTCAGTACTTC. Its protein product is CASSMGLAGWGPNIQYF.

V is TRBV6-1 and J is TRBJ2-3, with 12 positions matching TRBD2. The CDR3 sequence is 16 residues long. V lost 2 bases to trimming and J lost 6 bases; unmatched junction nucleotides: 6. Germline CDR1 MNHNS, CDR2 SASEGT. CDR3 protein: CASSETSGGSRDTQYF. DNA for the CDR3: TGTGCCAGCAGTGAAACTAGCGGGGGGTCGCGGGATACGCAGTATTTT.

V usage is TRBV2 and J usage is TRBJ1-1; TRBD1 is a possible D gene (5 bases). This CDR3 is built from 12 residues. The V and J ends lost 4 bases and 5 bases respectively, with 8 bases between them. Germline loops: CDR1 SNHLY, CDR2 FYNNEI. DNA for the CDR3: TGTGCCAGCAGTGTGGGGGTGACTGAAGCTTTCTTT. Its protein product is CASSVGVTEAFF.

The rearrangement links TRBV29-1 to TRBJ2-2; D may be TRBD2 (5 bases). The CDR3 covers 18 residues. Germline lookup yields CDR1 SQVTM and CDR2 ANQGSEA. V was trimmed by 6 bases and J by 3 bases, leaving 26 bases between them. CDR3 protein: CSVSKRARSAADTGELFF. CDR3 bases: TGCAGCGTCAGTAAAAGGGCCCGTAGCGCGGCAGACACCGGGGAGCTGTTTTTT.